This is a list of T cell receptor beta chains from one sample in a study of sequential checkpoint blockade in melanoma. Only in-frame clones appear in the TCRdb table, and some are missing; sequencing was by immunoSEQ multiplex PCR. The sample records several hundred clones, roughly a sixth being singletons. The sample in question was tumor tissue (inferred from file names), obtained from a patient given nivolumab and ipilimumab in sequence. The receptors shown here come from a human donor with melanoma. Each CDR3 is given with its conserved first and last residue.

j_call v_call cdr3_aa
TRBJ2-7 TRBV11-3 CASSTPGTPYEQYF
TRBJ2-3 TRBV12-5 CASGLSLSAPDTQYF
TRBJ2-1 TRBV5-1 CASSSTTGVYNEQFF
TRBJ2-7 TRBV11-3 CASSFGTGGSSEQYF
TRBJ2-5 TRBV11-3 CASSTRQGQETQYF
TRBJ1-1 TRBV11-3 CASSSTGPGTEAFF
TRBJ1-3 TRBV4-1 CASSGGTSSGNTIYF
TRBJ2-6 TRBV9 CASSVGTRSGANVLTF
TRBJ2-1 TRBV11-3 CASSQGTGSVNEQFF
TRBJ2-5 TRBV11-3 CASSRGPPQETQYF
TRBJ1-1 TRBV6-8 CASSYPGRSNTEAFF
TRBJ1-1 TRBV19 CATEKRENTEAFF
TRBJ2-2 TRBV11-3 CASSLDWKRYTGELFF
TRBJ2-1 TRBV6-8 CAIAGPLAGVSSYNEQFF
TRBJ2-7 TRBV6-8 CAISVSQGNSYEQYF
TRBJ2-7 TRBV29-1 CSVEDGTYEQYF
TRBJ2-7 TRBV10-2 CASSSSGTAYEQYF
TRBJ1-2 TRBV4-1 CASSQGSAIANYGYTF
TRBJ2-2 TRBV14 CASSQDSSLTGELFF
TRBJ2-1 TRBV19 CASSTERFYNEQFF
TRBJ1-6 TRBV6-8 CASLGIVGGDNSPLHF
TRBJ2-1 TRBV11-3 CASSGSYRPGQQFF
TRBJ2-5 TRBV11-3 CASSSTSYAGGPRETQYF
TRBJ1-5 TRBV11-3 CASSTYMGGFQPQHF